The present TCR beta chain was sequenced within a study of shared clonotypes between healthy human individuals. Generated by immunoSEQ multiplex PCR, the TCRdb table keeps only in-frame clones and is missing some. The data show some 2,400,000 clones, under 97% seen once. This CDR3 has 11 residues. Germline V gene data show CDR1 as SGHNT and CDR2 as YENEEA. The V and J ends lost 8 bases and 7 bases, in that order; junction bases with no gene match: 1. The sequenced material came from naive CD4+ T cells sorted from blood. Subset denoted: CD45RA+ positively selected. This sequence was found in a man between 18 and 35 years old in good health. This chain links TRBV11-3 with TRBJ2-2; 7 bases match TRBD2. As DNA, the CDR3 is TGTGCCAGCCGCGGGAGCGGGGAGCTGTTTTTT. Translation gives CASRGSGELFF.